This TCR beta chain came from a study of CD8 T cells in ankylosing spondylitis. In germline, CDR1 is MNHNS, CDR2 SASEGT. Trimming removed 1 base from V and 3 bases from J, with 19 bases in between. The CDR3 covers 18 residues. This clonotype has a handful of counts. Its target is not known. Broader study findings: Previously reported in reactive arthritis synovial fluid and blood were some of the motif variants. A motif in TCR beta, a set of eight or nine highly homologous variants, appeared characteristic of ankylosing spondylitis blood.

TCRdb reprocessed the 5' RACE reads with MiXCR, giving one entry per CDR3 protein. The sample contains 230,000 or so distinct CDR3 sequences, about 18% of which appear only once. This TCR was sampled from a male donor with ankylosing spondylitis or in good health (not recorded which). This rearrangement joins TRBV6-1 to TRBJ1-5, with D maybe TRBD1 (6 bases). The source material was blood, either unsorted or a sorted T cell fraction (not recorded which). CDR3 residues: CASSEGGVGGGINQPQHF. CDR3 bases: TGTGCCAGCAGTGAAGGGGGAGTAGGGGGAGGCATCAATCAGCCCCAGCATTTT.